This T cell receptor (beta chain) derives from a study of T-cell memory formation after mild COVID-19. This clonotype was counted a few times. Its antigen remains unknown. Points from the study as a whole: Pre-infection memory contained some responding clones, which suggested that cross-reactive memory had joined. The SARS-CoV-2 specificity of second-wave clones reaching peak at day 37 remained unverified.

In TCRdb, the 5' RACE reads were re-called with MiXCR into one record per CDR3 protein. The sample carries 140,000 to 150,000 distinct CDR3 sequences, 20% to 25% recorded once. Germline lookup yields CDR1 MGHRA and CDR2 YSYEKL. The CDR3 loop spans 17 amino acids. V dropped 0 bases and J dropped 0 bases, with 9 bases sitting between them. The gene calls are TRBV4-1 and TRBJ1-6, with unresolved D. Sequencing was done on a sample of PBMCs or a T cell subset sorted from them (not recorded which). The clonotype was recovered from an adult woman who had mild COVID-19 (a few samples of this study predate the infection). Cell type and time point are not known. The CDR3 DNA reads TGCGCCAGCAGCCAAGAACAGCCGAGCTCCTATAATTCACCCCTCCACTTT. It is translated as CASSQEQPSSYNSPLHF.